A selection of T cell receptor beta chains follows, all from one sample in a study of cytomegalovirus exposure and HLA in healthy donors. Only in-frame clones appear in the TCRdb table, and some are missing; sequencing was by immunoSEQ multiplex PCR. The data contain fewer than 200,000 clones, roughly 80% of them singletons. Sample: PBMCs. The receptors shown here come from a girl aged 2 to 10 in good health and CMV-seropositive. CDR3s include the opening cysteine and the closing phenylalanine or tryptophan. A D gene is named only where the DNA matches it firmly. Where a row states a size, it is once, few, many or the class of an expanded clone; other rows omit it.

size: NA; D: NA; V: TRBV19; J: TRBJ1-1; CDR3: CASQKTGSTEAFF; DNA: TGTGCCAGCCAGAAAACAGGGTCCACTGAAGCTTTCTTT
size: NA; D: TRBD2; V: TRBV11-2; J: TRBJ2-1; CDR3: CASSFRGFGGGSNEQFF; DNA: TGTGCCAGCAGCTTCCGGGGGTTCGGCGGGGGAAGCAATGAGCAGTTCTTC
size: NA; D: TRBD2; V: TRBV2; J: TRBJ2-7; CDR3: CASSGLAGAGEQYF; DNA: TGTGCCAGCAGCGGACTAGCGGGAGCAGGGGAGCAGTACTTC
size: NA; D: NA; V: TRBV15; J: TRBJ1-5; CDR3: CATSSLPVGPGKSNQPQHF; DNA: TGTGCCACCAGCAGTTTGCCTGTTGGTCCGGGTAAAAGCAATCAGCCCCAGCATTTT
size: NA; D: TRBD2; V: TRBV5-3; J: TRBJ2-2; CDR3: CARSRREREKPGELFF; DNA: TGTGCCAGAAGCCGGAGGGAGCGGGAGAAGCCCGGGGAGCTGTTTTTT
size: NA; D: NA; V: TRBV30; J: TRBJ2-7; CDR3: CAWSTKTISYEQYF; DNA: TGTGCCTGGAGTACGAAGACAATCTCCTACGAGCAGTACTTC
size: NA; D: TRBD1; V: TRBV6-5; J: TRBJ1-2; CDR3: CASRIEGAVYGYTF; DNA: TGTGCCAGCAGGATCGAGGGGGCCGTCTATGGCTACACCTTC
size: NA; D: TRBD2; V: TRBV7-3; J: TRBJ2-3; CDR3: CASSTRPLAGVATDTQYF; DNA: TGTGCCAGCAGCACCCGGCCCCTAGCGGGAGTTGCGACAGATACGCAGTATTTT
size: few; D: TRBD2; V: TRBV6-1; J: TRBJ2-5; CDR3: CASGSLAGAGETQYF; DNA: TGTGCCAGCGGGTCTCTAGCGGGAGCAGGAGAGACCCAGTACTTC
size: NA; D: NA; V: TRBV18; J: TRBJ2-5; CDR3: CASSPPSIEGGQYF; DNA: TGTGCCAGCTCACCACCTTCCATCGAAGGGGGCCAGTACTTC
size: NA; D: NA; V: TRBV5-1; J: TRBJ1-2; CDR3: CASSLTLGRGLGGYTF; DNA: TGCGCCAGCAGCTTGACACTAGGACGTGGTTTAGGCGGCTACACCTTC
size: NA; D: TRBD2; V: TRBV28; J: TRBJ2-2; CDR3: CASSLGGAGELFF; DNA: TGTGCCAGCAGTTTAGGGGGGGCCGGGGAGCTGTTTTTT
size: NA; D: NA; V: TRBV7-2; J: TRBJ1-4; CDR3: CASSFNTANEKLFF; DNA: TGTGCCAGCAGCTTTAATACGGCTAATGAAAAACTGTTTTTT
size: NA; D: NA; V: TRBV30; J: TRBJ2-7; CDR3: CAWSKSDPSYEQYF; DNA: TGTGCCTGGAGTAAGAGCGATCCCTCCTACGAGCAGTACTTC
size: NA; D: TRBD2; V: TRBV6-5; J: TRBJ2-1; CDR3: CASRLSGTRWFF; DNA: TGTGCCAGCAGGCTAAGCGGGACTAGGTGGTTCTTC
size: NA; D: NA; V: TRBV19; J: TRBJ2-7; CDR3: CASRTQVGGVHEQYF; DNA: TGTGCCAGTAGGACCCAGGTAGGGGGAGTCCACGAGCAGTACTTC
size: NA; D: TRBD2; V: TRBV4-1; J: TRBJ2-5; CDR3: CASSQGTSEQETQYF; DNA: TGCGCCAGCAGCCAGGGGACTAGCGAACAAGAGACCCAGTACTTC
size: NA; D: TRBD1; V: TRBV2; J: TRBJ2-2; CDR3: CASIGQGNGELFF; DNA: TGTGCCAGCATTGGACAGGGGAACGGGGAGCTGTTTTTT
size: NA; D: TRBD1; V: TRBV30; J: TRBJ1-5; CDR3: CAWNSGQLNQPQHF; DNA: TGTGCCTGGAACTCGGGACAGCTCAATCAGCCCCAGCATTTT
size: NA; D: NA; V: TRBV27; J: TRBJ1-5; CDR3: CASSFGGYQPQHF; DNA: TGTGCCAGCAGTTTCGGAGGGTATCAGCCCCAGCATTTT
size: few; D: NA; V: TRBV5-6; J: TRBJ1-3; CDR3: CASSPIRQDSGNTIYF; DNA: TGTGCCAGCAGCCCGATACGACAGGACTCTGGAAACACCATATATTTT
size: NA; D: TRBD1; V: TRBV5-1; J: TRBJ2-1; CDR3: CASSVGQGRSGEQFF; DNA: TGCGCCAGCAGCGTAGGACAGGGTCGTTCTGGTGAGCAGTTCTTC
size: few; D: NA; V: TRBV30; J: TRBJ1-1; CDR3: CSQEDMNTEAFF; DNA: TGTTCCCAGGAAGACATGAACACTGAAGCTTTCTTT
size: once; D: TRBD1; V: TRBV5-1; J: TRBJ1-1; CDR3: CASSSRDRYGENTEAFF; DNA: TGCGCCAGCAGCTCCCGGGACAGATACGGAGAGAACACTGAAGCTTTCTTT
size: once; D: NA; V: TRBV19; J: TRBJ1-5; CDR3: CASSIVSGFRQPQHF; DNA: TGTGCCAGTAGTATTGTGTCAGGGTTCCGGCAGCCCCAGCATTTT
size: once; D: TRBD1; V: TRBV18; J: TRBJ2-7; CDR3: CASSRKDRVGDEQYF; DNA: TGTGCCAGCTCACGGAAAGACAGGGTAGGGGACGAGCAGTACTTC
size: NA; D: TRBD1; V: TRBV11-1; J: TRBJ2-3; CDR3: CASSLTPGTGTTDTQYF; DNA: TGTGCCAGCAGCTTAACGCCCGGGACAGGGACCACAGATACGCAGTATTTT
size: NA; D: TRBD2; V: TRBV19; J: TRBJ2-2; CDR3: CASSIDSSTSGRALGTGELFF; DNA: TGTGCCAGTAGTATAGATAGCTCTACTAGCGGGAGGGCCCTTGGCACCGGGGAGCTGTTTTTT
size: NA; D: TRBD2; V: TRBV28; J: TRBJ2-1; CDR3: CASSLGREFYNEQFF; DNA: TGTGCCAGCAGTTTAGGGCGGGAGTTCTACAATGAGCAGTTCTTC
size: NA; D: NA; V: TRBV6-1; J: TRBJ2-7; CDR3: CASRRRARGWYEQYF; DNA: TGTGCCAGCAGGAGACGAGCCAGGGGATGGTACGAGCAGTACTTC
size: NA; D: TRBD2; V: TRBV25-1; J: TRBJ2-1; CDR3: CASRRRGGDNEQFF; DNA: TGTGCCAGCAGGCGCCGGGGGGGAGACAATGAGCAGTTCTTC
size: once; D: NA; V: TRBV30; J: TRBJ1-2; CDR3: CAWSVLQGGGYTF; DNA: TGTGCCTGGAGTGTACTACAGGGAGGGGGCTACACCTTC
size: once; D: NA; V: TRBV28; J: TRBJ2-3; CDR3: CASSLEGSGTDTQYF; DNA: TGTGCCAGCAGTTTAGAAGGGAGTGGTACAGATACGCAGTATTTT
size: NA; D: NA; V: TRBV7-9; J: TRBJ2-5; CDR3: CASSLGPGKETQYF; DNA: TGTGCCAGCAGCTTAGGGCCGGGGAAAGAGACCCAGTACTTC
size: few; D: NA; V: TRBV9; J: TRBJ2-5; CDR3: CASSVKLETQYF; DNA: TGTGCCAGCAGCGTGAAACTAGAGACCCAGTACTTC